This TCR beta chain was identified in a study of post-analysis software for immune sequencing data. Study outcomes and limitations: A few TRBV segments appeared more often in patients than in controls, and TRBV5-6, TRBV5-1 and TRBV20-1 were among these.

TCR beta libraries were prepared from cDNA with unique molecular identifiers. Researchers reported a few hundred thousand cDNA molecules coming from around 1 to 10 million T cells. One entry per CDR3 protein results from TCRdb running MiXCR on the PCR reads. The sample shows around 400,000 distinct CDR3 sequences, 30% to 45% of them seen only once. Concerning this clonotype: Its antigen is undetermined.

CDR1 is KGHSH, CDR2 LQKENI, per germline. This CDR3 spans 13 amino acids. The V end was cut by 6 bases, the J end by 4 bases, with 12 bases between. This rearrangement joins TRBV18 to TRBJ2-5, with D perhaps TRBD1 or TRBD2 (5 bases each). Source material: blood. This sequence originates from a girl under 10 years old with multiple sclerosis. The CDR3 nucleotides are TGTGCCAGCTCGGCAGGGAGAACAGAGACCCAGTACTTC. This encodes CASSAGRTETQYF. Drawing the rest from reference TRBV18 and TRBJ2-5, the complete variable domain is NAGVMQNPRHLVRRRGQEARLRCSPMKGHSHVYWYRQLPEEGLKFMVYLQKENIIDESGMPKERFSAEFPKEGPSILRIQQVVRGDSAAYFCASSAGRTETQYFGPGTRLLVL.